Reported below is one T cell receptor beta chain. The antigen is undetermined. TCRdb used MiXCR to reprocess the 5' RACE reads, holding one entry per CDR3 protein. The data hold a few hundred thousand distinct CDR3 sequences, with less than 25% observed a single time. The data were obtained in a study of identical twins. Overall study findings and caveats: Conclusions came from cross-sectional statistical analysis, not from following the same donors. Weaker excess twin sharing was observed in beta out-of-frame sequences.

With 1 base removed from V and 4 bases from J, the gap between germline ends came to 8 bases. Looked up from germline, CDR1 is DFQATT and CDR2 is SNEGSKA (reference sequence). The CDR3 length is 13 residues. The sample was also linked to a second study, of T cells expressing NK-cell markers. In that study: Six donors carried dominant NKG2C+ clonotypes that made up roughly 1.0-7.5% of their CD8+ T cells. Researchers report these clonotypes also headed the CD3+CD56-NKG2C+ fraction in four donors.

This sequence was found in a woman aged 18 to 35 in good health. This sequence joins TRBV20-1 and TRBJ2-1; the D is unclear. Sequencing was performed on CD4+ T cells sorted from blood. The CDR3 DNA reads TGCAGTGCTAGAGTGAACAGATACAATGAGCAGTTCTTC. Amino acids: CSARVNRYNEQFF.